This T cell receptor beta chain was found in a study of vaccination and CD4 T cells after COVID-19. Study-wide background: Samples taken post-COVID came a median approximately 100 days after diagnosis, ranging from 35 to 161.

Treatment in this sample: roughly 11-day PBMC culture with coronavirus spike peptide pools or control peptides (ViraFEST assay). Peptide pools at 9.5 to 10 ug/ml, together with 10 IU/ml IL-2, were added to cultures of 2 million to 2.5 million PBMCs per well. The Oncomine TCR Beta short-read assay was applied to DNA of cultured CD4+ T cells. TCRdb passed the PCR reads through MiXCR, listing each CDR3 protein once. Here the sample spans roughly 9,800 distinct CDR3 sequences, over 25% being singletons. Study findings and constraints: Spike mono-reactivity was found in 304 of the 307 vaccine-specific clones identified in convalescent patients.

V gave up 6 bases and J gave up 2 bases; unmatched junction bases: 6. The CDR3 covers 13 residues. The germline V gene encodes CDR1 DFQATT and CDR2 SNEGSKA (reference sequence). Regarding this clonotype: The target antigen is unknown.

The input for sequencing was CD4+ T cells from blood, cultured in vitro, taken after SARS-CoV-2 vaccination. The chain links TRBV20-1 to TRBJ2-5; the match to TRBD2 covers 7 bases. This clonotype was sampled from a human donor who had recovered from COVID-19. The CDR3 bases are TGCAGTGCACCGGGGGGTTGGCAAGAGACCCAGTACTTC. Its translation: CSAPGGWQETQYF.